These 27 T cell receptor beta chains originate from one sample sequenced in a study of T cells in Graves' hyperthyroidism and ophthalmopathy (dated by TCRdb to the late 2010s). The method was multiplex PCR. Sequencing took place on an Illumina HiSeq 2000. The TCR beta CDR3 regions were amplified from RNA transcripts. The first round of RT-PCR for the TCR CDR3 was performed with the HTBI primer set and the Qiagen OneStep RT-PCR kit. TCRdb redid the processing of the public reads, applying fastp at Q25 and MiXCR, and retained in-frame beta chains. Identical CDR3 protein sequences are pooled into one entry, listed with their most common genes and DNA. Across this sample there are hundreds of thousands of distinct CDR3 sequences, with approximately 25% seen only once. The ten largest clones take up around 11% of the sample. The material sequenced was blood. The receptors originated from a woman in her 30s with Graves' ophthalmopathy.

This clonotype was detected ten times or more. This chain uses TRBV9 with TRBJ1-3; D perhaps matches TRBD1 (5 bases). CDR3 length: 15 amino acids. Trimming removed 3 bases at V and 3 bases at J, with 13 bases between. Germline CDR1 SGDLS, CDR2 YYNGEE. The CDR3: CASSADGTLGNTIYF. The CDR3 DNA follows: TGTGCCAGCAGCGCCGACGGGACCCTTGGAAACACCATATATTTT.

This chain links TRBV3-1 with TRBJ2-2; 7 bases fit TRBD2. This CDR3 region has 13 residues. In germline, CDR1 is LGHDT, CDR2 YNNKEL (reference sequence). V trimming: 3 bases; J trimming: 6 bases; junction bases outside the gene matches: 1. CDR3 in amino acids: CASSQGLPGELFF. CDR3 sequence (DNA): TGTGCCAGCAGCCAGGGACTACCCGGGGAGCTGTTTTTT.

CDR3 sequence: CASSQGGGQGYGYTF. The CDR3 DNA is TGTGCCAGCAGCCAAGGGGGGGGGCAGGGATATGGCTACACCTTC. The V call is TRBV3-1, the J call TRBJ1-2, with TRBD1 as a possible D gene (6 bases). The length of the CDR3 is 15 residues. Trimming stripped 1 base from V and 5 bases from J, with 14 bases between. Germline V gene sequence: CDR1 LGHDT, CDR2 YNNKEL (reference sequence).

This clonotype came up many times. V and J are TRBV11-2 and TRBJ1-5; unclear D gene. Germline V gives CDR1 SGHAT, CDR2 FQNNGV. The CDR3 spans 18 residues. V lost 5 bases, J lost 4 bases, and 24 bases lay in between. The CDR3 bases are TGTGCCAGCAGCCCTAGTTCCGCGATGATGGGGTCAAATCAGCCCCAGCATTTT. As protein: CASSPSSAMMGSNQPQHF.

This clonotype was seen more than once but under ten times. The chain joins TRBV3-1 to TRBJ2-5, with D possibly being TRBD2 (6 bases). V lost 5 bases and J 2 bases, leaving 12 bases between the germline ends. This CDR3 is built from 14 residues. Per germline, CDR1 LGHDT and CDR2 YNNKEL (reference sequence). The DNA of the CDR3 is TGTGCCAGCAGCGTGACGGGGACTCAAGAGACCCAGTACTTC. This sequence encodes CASSVTGTQETQYF.

The CDR3 DNA sequence: TGTGCCAGCCCTCGGGCGGGACGCGGCTATGGCTACACCTTC. This sequence encodes CASPRAGRGYGYTF. V gene TRBV6-4 combines with J gene TRBJ1-2; D possibly corresponds to TRBD1 (5 bases). Per the germline V gene, CDR1 is MRHNA and CDR2 is SNTAGT. Trimming took off 8 bases at V and 4 bases at J, with 17 bases between the two ends. The CDR3 runs 14 residues.

The chain employs TRBV28 and TRBJ1-2; D gene ambiguous. This CDR3 contains 15 residues. V dropped 2 bases and J dropped 0 bases, with 10 bases sitting between them. Germline V gene sequence: CDR1 MDHEN, CDR2 SYDVKM. The DNA for the CDR3 is TGTGCCAGCAGTTTACCTGGACGAGCTAACTATGGCTACACCTTC. As protein: CASSLPGRANYGYTF.

This clonotype was observed many times. The chain links TRBV19 to TRBJ2-6; no definite D call. The germline V and J ends were trimmed by 1 base and 0 bases, with 13 bases remaining between them. The CDR3 runs 18 residues. CDR1 and CDR2 from the germline V gene are LNHDA and SQIVND (reference sequence). CDR3 coding DNA: TGTGCCAGTAGTATAGTGGTGGTGACCAGCTCTGGGGCCAACGTCCTGACTTTC. Amino acid sequence: CASSIVVVTSSGANVLTF.

In its sample, this clonotype was seen many times. Here the CDR3 reads CAISEEGQWGYTF. The CDR3 nucleotides read TGTGCCATCAGTGAGGAGGGACAATGGGGCTACACCTTC. The chain has TRBV10-3 and TRBJ1-2; the D gene is possibly TRBD1 (6 bases). Trimming removed 2 bases at V and 8 bases at J, with 12 bases between. The CDR3 runs to 13 residues. The V gene's germline CDR1 is ENHRY and CDR2 SYGVKD.

This clonotype was seen many times. The chain joins TRBV4-3 to TRBJ1-2, with D uncertain. V lost 2 bases and J lost 3, with 10 bases in between. Germline CDR1 LGHNA, CDR2 YSLEER. The CDR3 has 14 residues. This chain's CDR3 is CASSQNSRDYGYTF. The CDR3 region has the DNA TGCGCCAGCAGCCAAAATTCGAGGGACTATGGCTACACCTTC.

This clonotype has at least ten counts. The V call is TRBV11-2, the J call TRBJ2-7, with D possibly TRBD1 on 6 matching bases. The CDR3 has 12 residues. Looked up from germline, CDR1 is SGHAT and CDR2 is FQNNGV. V was shortened by 8 bases and J by 4 bases, with 12 bases between the two germline ends. CDR3 bases: TGTGCCAGCGGGAAACAGGGTTACGAGCAGTACTTC. Protein sequence: CASGKQGYEQYF.

This clonotype was found many times. The chain links TRBV20-1 to TRBJ2-5; 8 bases fit TRBD2. Germline trimming cut 5 bases from V and 5 bases from J; bases unmatched to any gene: 10. The CDR3 length is 14 residues. Germline CDR1 DFQATT, CDR2 SNEGSKA (reference sequence). The CDR3 sequence is CSARSSGWRETQYF. CDR3 coding DNA: TGCAGTGCTCGATCTAGCGGGTGGAGGGAGACCCAGTACTTC.

In its sample, this clonotype was seen many times. J is TRBJ2-7 and V is TRBV5-1; either TRBD1 or TRBD2 may fit D (5 bases each). The germline gives CDR1 SGHRS, CDR2 YFSETQ. The CDR3 spans 15 residues. V was shortened by 4 bases and J by 6 bases, with 20 bases between the two germline ends. Written as DNA, the CDR3 is TGCGCCAGCAGCCAGACCGGGACCGTATTGCCCGAGCAGTACTTC. This encodes CASSQTGTVLPEQYF.

This clonotype has ten or more counts. This chain uses TRBV19 with TRBJ2-2, with D tentatively TRBD2 (5 bases). V was clipped by 1 base and J by 10 bases, with 19 bases between them. Germline CDR1 reads LNHDA; CDR2 reads SQIVND (reference sequence). The CDR3 loop spans 16 amino acids. The CDR3, as DNA: TGTGCCAGTAGTATAGCACGACTACAAACTGCGGCGGAGCTGTTTTTT. Amino acids: CASSIARLQTAAELFF.

In this sample, this clonotype turned up many times. The chain employs TRBV7-2 and TRBJ1-1, with TRBD1 matching over 7 bases. The CDR3 runs 14 residues. Looked up from germline, CDR1 is SGHTA and CDR2 is FQGNSA. The trim removed 4 bases at V and 6 bases at J, leaving 8 bases unmatched. As DNA, the CDR3 is TGTGCCAGCAGCTCCCTACAGGGGATGTCTGAAGCTTTCTTT. This sequence encodes CASSSLQGMSEAFF.

Only a few counts were recorded for this clonotype. The chain has TRBV19 and TRBJ1-5; TRBD1 is a possible D gene (6 bases). V lost 0 bases to trimming and J lost 7 bases, with 13 bases between them. The CDR3 runs 15 residues. CDR1 is LNHDA, CDR2 SQIVND, per germline (reference sequence). In DNA, the CDR3 is TGTGCCAGTAGTATAGACAGGGGTCTGGGACAGCCCCAGCATTTT. It encodes CASSIDRGLGQPQHF.

The chain recombines TRBV4-1 with TRBJ1-1; D gene unclear. The CDR3 loop spans 14 amino acids. Germline V gene sequence: CDR1 MGHRA, CDR2 YSYEKL. The ends were cut back, 3 bases at V and 4 bases at J, with 12 bases in the middle. CDR3 in DNA: TGCGCCAGCAGCCAGATGGAGGAGGGCACTGAAGCTTTCTTT. Translating gives CASSQMEEGTEAFF.

This clonotype was seen at least ten times. V usage is TRBV14 and J usage is TRBJ1-3; D gene ambiguous. CDR1 SGHDN and CDR2 FVKESK come from the germline V gene. There are 12 residues in the CDR3. V lost 3 bases and J lost 13, with 13 bases in between. The CDR3 bases are TGTGCCAGCAGCCAGACGGACGGTCCTATATATTTT. This encodes CASSQTDGPIYF.

This clonotype was recorded at least ten times. The chain recombines TRBV7-2 with TRBJ2-5; TRBD1 agrees at 9 bases. CDR3 length equals 14 residues. CDR1 and CDR2 from the germline V gene are SGHTA and FQGNSA. With 5 bases clipped from V and 5 bases from J, the junction kept 6 bases outside the gene matches. In nucleotides, the CDR3 is TGTGCCAGCAGCCGGGACAGGGACAGGGAGACCCAGTACTTC. Amino acids: CASSRDRDRETQYF.

This chain joins TRBV28 and TRBJ2-5; TRBD1 aligns across 7 bases. CDR3 size: 14 residues. CDR1 is MDHEN and CDR2 is SYDVKM in the germline V gene. Trimming removed 4 bases from V and 4 bases from J; junction bases left unmatched: 6. The CDR3 is CASSWGQSIETQYF. In DNA form, the CDR3 reads TGTGCCAGCAGTTGGGGACAGTCGATAGAGACCCAGTACTTC.

This clonotype was detected ten times or more. The rearrangement links TRBV2 to TRBJ1-6; 8 nucleotides line up with TRBD1. CDR1 and CDR2 (germline): SNHLY, FYNNEI. The CDR3 spans 14 residues. The J segment lost 8 bases and the V segment lost 6 bases, leaving 6 bases of the junction unmatched. The DNA of the CDR3 is TGTGCCAGCAGCGCACAGGGGGACTATTCACCCCTCCACTTT. Translation gives CASSAQGDYSPLHF.

This clonotype has at least ten counts. The V and J genes are TRBV20-1 and TRBJ1-4; D perhaps matches TRBD1 (5 bases). V shed 0 bases and J shed 11 bases, with 13 bases lying between them. Germline assignment: CDR1 DFQATT and CDR2 SNEGSKA (reference sequence). This CDR3 region has 13 residues. The CDR3 sequence is CSARDDLGGKLFF. The CDR3 DNA sequence: TGCAGTGCTAGAGATGACCTGGGGGGGAAACTGTTTTTT.

This clonotype was found many times. The chain uses TRBV9 and TRBJ1-5; unclear D gene. The CDR3 length is 15 residues. Trimming removed 2 bases at V and 7 bases at J, with 16 bases between. Germline V gene lookup returns CDR1 SGDLS and CDR2 YYNGEE. Here the CDR3 DNA reads TGTGCCAGCAGCGTGGGCCCGCAGAGTACCCAGCCCCAGCATTTT. It yields the protein CASSVGPQSTQPQHF.

The genes are TRBV11-2 and TRBJ2-4; tentative D call: TRBD1 (6 bases). CDR1 and CDR2 (germline): SGHAT, FQNNGV. V lost 4 bases, J lost 4 bases, and 14 bases lay in between. This CDR3 contains 15 residues. The CDR3 region has the DNA TGTGCCAGCAGCTCCTACCGGGACAAAAAAAACATTCAGTACTTC. The encoded protein is CASSSYRDKKNIQYF.

This clonotype was found many times. The chain recombines TRBV12-3 or TRBV12-4 with TRBJ1-5; D is perhaps TRBD1 (5 bases). The CDR3 runs to 16 residues. The V gene lost 5 bases and the J gene lost 1 base, with 15 bases spanning the gap. CDR3 in amino acids: CASSPSGGGSNQPQHF. The CDR3, as DNA: TGTGCCAGCAGTCCGAGCGGGGGAGGCAGCAATCAGCCCCAGCATTTT.

This clonotype was observed many times. The V gene is TRBV12-3 or TRBV12-4, the J gene TRBJ1-2; a weak D match, TRBD1 (5 bases). V was cut by 6 bases and J by 5 bases, with 25 bases left in between. The CDR3 is 17 residues long. The CDR3 protein is CASSHLVRDFDIYGYTF. The CDR3 DNA reads TGTGCCAGCAGCCACTTAGTGAGGGACTTTGATATATATGGCTACACCTTC.

This clonotype was seen repeatedly, ten times or more. The V call is TRBV3-1, the J call TRBJ2-7, with TRBD1 as a possible D gene (5 bases). The CDR3 length is 15 residues. Germline CDR1 reads LGHDT; CDR2 reads YNNKEL (reference sequence). V lost 0 bases and J 0 bases, leaving 9 bases between the germline ends. The DNA for the CDR3 is TGTGCCAGCAGCCAAGAGCAGGGCTTCTCCTACGAGCAGTACTTC. Protein: CASSQEQGFSYEQYF.